The clone carrying this T cell receptor beta chain was seen a few times. The sample comes from a study of blood T cell repertoires in COVID-19. For the study at large: Spain, Italy and the United States supplied samples that represented acute and convalescent COVID-19. PBMCs, B-cell-depleted T cells, or T cells provided the cDNA or gDNA that made up the material.

Seattle's enrolled individuals joined amid active infection and were then monitored longitudinally. In the original processing: From reference gene primer amplification, estimates of nucleated cell counts were derived. Here immunoSEQ multiplex PCR was the method, and the copy in TCRdb shows in-frame clones only, minus some. V and J calls and clone size come straight from that table; D and trimming were deduced from the DNA. Of some 200,000 clones detected, 83% appear once; the ten largest clones hold 1.3%. V gave up 1 base and J gave up 6 bases; unmatched junction bases: 6. The CDR3 is 15 amino acids. Germline values: CDR1 SGHTA, CDR2 FQGNSA.

The sequenced material came from peripheral blood. This TCR came from a woman under 40 with COVID-19, enrolled during active disease. V and J are TRBV7-2 and TRBJ1-5; 7 bases match TRBD1. Here the CDR3 reads CASSLGAAGGQPQHF. CDR3 in DNA: TGTGCCAGCAGCTTAGGAGCGGCAGGGGGTCAGCCCCAGCATTTT.